The 32 T cell receptor beta chains presented below share a single source sample, sequenced in a study of shared clonotypes between healthy human individuals. Data came from immunoSEQ multiplex PCR; TCRdb stores just in-frame clones and leaves some out. The table has approximately 2.3 million clones, 90% to 95% seen once. The sequencing input was naive CD4+ T cells from PBMCs. The subset: CD45RA+ positively selected. These receptors were obtained from a man aged 18 to 35 in good health. Some clones in this sample may be carry-over from other donors' samples.

The chain carries TRBV2 and TRBJ2-1; 14 bases line up with TRBD2. CDR1 is SNHLY, CDR2 FYNNEI, per germline. This CDR3 region has 15 residues. With V trimmed by 5 bases and J by 9 bases, 6 bases remained unmatched. CDR3 loop: CASSRTSGRKGEQFF. CDR3 nucleotide sequence: TGTGCCAGCAGTAGGACTAGCGGGAGGAAGGGTGAGCAGTTCTTC.

The J gene is TRBJ1-2, the V gene TRBV5-1; a weak D match, TRBD1 (6 bases). The CDR3 runs to 14 residues. Per germline, CDR1 SGHRS and CDR2 YFSETQ. Trimming took off 0 bases at V and 4 bases at J, with 10 bases between the two ends. CDR3 nucleotide sequence: TGCGCCAGCAGCTTGGTAGGGGGGACCTATGGCTACACCTTC. This gives the protein CASSLVGGTYGYTF.

V gene TRBV7-2 combines with J gene TRBJ2-3; 9 bases match TRBD2. The CDR3 sequence is 16 residues long. After removal of 5 bases from V and 6 bases from J, the junction contained 12 bases not matched to a gene. CDR1 SGHTA and CDR2 FQGNSA come from the germline V gene. The CDR3 DNA is TGTGCCAGCAGCCCGAGACGAGGACTAGCGAGTGATACGCAGTATTTT. Its protein is CASSPRRGLASDTQYF.

CDR3 region: CASSRQTSGNNNEQFF. The CDR3 coding sequence is TGCGCCAGCAGCCGTCAGACTAGCGGGAATAACAATGAGCAGTTCTTC. The chain recombines TRBV5-1 with TRBJ2-1; TRBD2 aligns across 11 bases. This CDR3 is built from 16 residues. Germline lookup yields CDR1 SGHRS and CDR2 YFSETQ. V gave up 4 bases and J gave up 5 bases; unmatched junction bases: 8. Full variable domain (remainder filled in from reference TRBV5-1 and TRBJ2-1): KAGVTQTPRYLIKTRGQQVTLSCSPISGHRSVSWYQQTPGQGLQFLFEYFSETQRNKGNFPGRFSGRQFSNSRSEMNVSTLELGDSALYLCASSRQTSGNNNEQFFGPGTRLTVL.

The chain recombines TRBV5-1 with TRBJ2-7; 8 positions agree with TRBD1. The ends lost 9 bases at V and 3 bases at J; junction bases unmatched: 8. This CDR3 spans 13 amino acids. The germline V gene has CDR1 SGHRS and CDR2 YFSETQ. CDR3 nucleotide sequence: TGCGCCACCTCCCGGGACAGGTTCTACGAGCAGTACTTC. Amino acids: CATSRDRFYEQYF.

The chain joins TRBV11-2 to TRBJ2-1; 11 bases fit TRBD2. Germline CDR1 SGHAT, CDR2 FQNNGV. Trimming took 4 bases from V and 7 from J; bases not matched to a gene: 12. This CDR3 spans 17 amino acids. The CDR3 DNA follows: TGTGCCAGCAGCTCGCGCCCACTAGCGGGAGTTAAGAATGAGCAGTTCTTC. Its protein product is CASSSRPLAGVKNEQFF.

The V gene is TRBV7-2, the J gene TRBJ2-7; D perhaps matches TRBD2 (6 bases). CDR1 and CDR2 (germline): SGHTA, FQGNSA. The CDR3 is made up of 16 amino acids. Trimming removed 1 base at V and 2 bases at J, with 15 bases between. The CDR3 DNA reads as TGTGCCAGCAGCTTAGTTCGCCTAGCGTCACCCTACGAGCAGTACTTC. Residues: CASSLVRLASPYEQYF.

This clone was seen a single time. The identical CDR3 is also encoded by other nucleotide sequences in the sample. The chain recombines TRBV5-1 with TRBJ2-3; possible D gene TRBD1, 6 bases. The V gene's germline CDR1 is SGHRS and CDR2 YFSETQ. V was clipped by 7 bases and J by 0 bases, with 9 bases between them. The CDR3 covers 13 residues. In DNA form, the CDR3 reads TGCGCCAGCTCGGACAGAAGCACAGATACGCAGTATTTT. Its protein product is CASSDRSTDTQYF.

The V and J genes are TRBV20-1 and TRBJ2-7; no clear D gene. This CDR3 is built from 11 residues. The V gene's germline CDR1 is DFQATT and CDR2 SNEGSKA (reference sequence). Trimming shortened V by 6 bases and J by 7 bases, and 13 bases separated the two germline ends. CDR3 nucleotides: TGCAGTGCGCCCGGGCCCACGGAGCAGTACTTC. Its translation: CSAPGPTEQYF.

The chain has TRBV11-2 and TRBJ2-3; a possible D gene is TRBD1 (7 bases). There are 18 residues in the CDR3. CDR1 SGHAT and CDR2 FQNNGV come from the germline V gene. Deletions cut 3 bases from V and 0 bases from J, with 19 bases between. Written as DNA, the CDR3 is TGTGCCAGCAGCTTGAAAAGGTTGCCAGGGGGGAGCACAGATACGCAGTATTTT. Its protein product is CASSLKRLPGGSTDTQYF.

The chain combines TRBV4-1 with TRBJ2-1, with a tentative D call TRBD1 (6 bases). The germline CDR1 and CDR2 sequences are MGHRA and YSYEKL. V lost 0 bases, J lost 3 bases, and 9 bases lay in between. The CDR3 loop spans 15 amino acids. CDR3 protein: CASSQDLDSYNEQFF. The CDR3 nucleotides read TGCGCCAGCAGCCAAGATTTGGACAGCTACAATGAGCAGTTCTTC.

This rearrangement joins TRBV30 to TRBJ1-4, with no clear D. The CDR3 is 15 residues long. Trimming cost V 3 bases and J 2 bases, with 13 bases left between them. Germline V gene lookup returns CDR1 GTSNPN and CDR2 SVGIG (reference sequence). The CDR3 is CAWSGGRGTNEKLFF. The CDR3 DNA is TGTGCCTGGAGCGGTGGCAGAGGTACTAATGAAAAACTGTTTTTT. Using reference TRBV30 and TRBJ1-4 for the parts outside the CDR3, the full variable domain is SQTIHQWPATLVQPVGSPLSLECTVEGTSNPNLYWYRQAAGRGLQLLFYSVGIGQISSEVPQNLSASRPQDRQFILSSKKLLLSDSGFYLCAWSGGRGTNEKLFFGSGTQLSVL.

This clone appeared a single time. The V gene is TRBV14, the J gene TRBJ2-3; perhaps TRBD1 as D (6 bases). Trimming pared 1 base from V and 1 base from J, leaving 12 bases between. The CDR3 has 16 residues. The germline gives CDR1 SGHDN, CDR2 FVKESK. CDR3 in DNA: TGTGCCAGCAGCCAAGGGTGGGGGCAAGGCACAGATACGCAGTATTTT. Translating gives CASSQGWGQGTDTQYF. The entire variable domain, with the rest obtained from reference TRBV14 and TRBJ2-3, is as follows: EAGVTQFPSHSVIEKGQTVTLRCDPISGHDNLYWYRRVMGKEIKFLLHFVKESKQDESGMPNNRFLAERTGGTYSTLKVQPAELEDSGVYFCASSQGWGQGTDTQYFGPGTRLTVL.

The chain has TRBV10-3 and TRBJ2-1; 10 nucleotides match TRBD2. CDR1 ENHRY and CDR2 SYGVKD come from the germline V gene. The CDR3 consists of 15 residues. V gave up 4 bases and J gave up 5 bases; unmatched junction bases: 5. DNA of the CDR3: TGTGCCATCAGTGCCACTAGCGGGGACGACAATGAGCAGTTCTTC. Its translation: CAISATSGDDNEQFF.

On this clone itself: Additional DNA sequences in this sample encode the identical CDR3. J is TRBJ1-1 and V is TRBV5-1; no definite D call. The CDR3 sequence is 13 residues long. From germline, CDR1 is SGHRS and CDR2 YFSETQ. V lost 5 bases and J lost 4, with 12 bases in between. The CDR3, as DNA: TGCGCCAGCAGTTTGATAGGGCCCACTGAAGCTTTCTTT. This encodes CASSLIGPTEAFF.

The V gene is TRBV2, the J gene TRBJ1-4, with D possibly TRBD1 on 5 matching bases. The CDR3 has 13 residues. The germline gives CDR1 SNHLY, CDR2 FYNNEI. Trimming took 6 bases from V and 7 from J, leaving 12 bases between them. The CDR3: CASRYQGREKLFF. As DNA, the CDR3 is TGTGCCAGCAGATACCAGGGCCGTGAAAAACTGTTTTTT.

The rearrangement uses TRBV20-1 and TRBJ2-7; D may be TRBD1 (5 bases). The CDR3 has 11 residues. The V end was cut by 6 bases, the J end by 3 bases, with 9 bases between. Germline V gene lookup returns CDR1 DFQATT and CDR2 SNEGSKA (reference sequence). CDR3 region: CSATRVYEQYF. The CDR3 DNA reads as TGCAGTGCCACCAGGGTCTACGAGCAGTACTTC.

Points on this clone: Different DNA sequences within this sample yield the same CDR3. The chain carries TRBV19 and TRBJ2-2; perhaps TRBD2 as D (6 bases). Germline CDR1 reads LNHDA; CDR2 reads SQIVND (reference sequence). The CDR3 totals 15 residues. Trimming pared 3 bases from V and 2 bases from J, leaving 10 bases between. CDR3 amino acids: CASSIGGANTGELFF. CDR3 in DNA: TGTGCCAGTAGTATTGGCGGGGCTAACACCGGGGAGCTGTTTTTT.

This chain joins TRBV2 and TRBJ2-1; D is undetermined. Germline V gene sequence: CDR1 SNHLY, CDR2 FYNNEI. Trimming removed 2 bases at V and 7 bases at J, with 9 bases between. CDR3 length: 13 residues. The CDR3 sequence: CASSEIWENEQFF. CDR3 DNA: TGTGCCAGCAGTGAAATCTGGGAAAATGAGCAGTTCTTC.

The CDR3 bases are TGTGCCAGCAGGCCTAGCGGGAGGAGTCGAAATGAGCAGTTCTTC. Protein sequence: CASRPSGRSRNEQFF. This sequence joins TRBV13 and TRBJ2-1; 11 nucleotides line up with TRBD2. Germline V lookup: CDR1 PRHDT, CDR2 FYEKMQ (reference sequence). Unmatched junction bases numbered 8, after V lost 6 bases and J lost 7 bases. The CDR3 totals 15 residues.

This clone occurred a few times. The chain employs TRBV9 and TRBJ2-3, with 7 bases matching TRBD2. The CDR3 runs to 16 residues. Germline lookup yields CDR1 SGDLS and CDR2 YYNGEE. The V and J ends lost 0 bases and 4 bases, in that order; junction bases with no gene match: 8. This CDR3 reads CASSVAGGSRSDTQYF. In DNA, the CDR3 is TGTGCCAGCAGCGTAGCTGGCGGGAGTAGGTCAGATACGCAGTATTTT. Full variable domain (remainder filled in from reference TRBV9 and TRBJ2-3): DSGVTQTPKHLITATGQRVTLRCSPRSGDLSVYWYQQSLDQGLQFLIQYYNGEERAKGNILERFSAQQFPDLHSELNLSSLELGDSALYFCASSVAGGSRSDTQYFGPGTRLTVL.

V and J are TRBV2 and TRBJ2-3; D call uncertain. The CDR3 consists of 15 residues. Germline loops: CDR1 SNHLY, CDR2 FYNNEI. Between the trimmed V and J ends, which lost 3 bases and 6 bases, there was a span of 16 bases. The CDR3 loop reads CASSDGQSNVDTQYF. CDR3 DNA: TGTGCCAGCAGTGATGGGCAGTCTAATGTGGATACGCAGTATTTT.

The chain couples TRBV5-1 to TRBJ2-3; 8 bases align to TRBD2. The CDR3 has 14 residues. Looked up from germline, CDR1 is SGHRS and CDR2 is YFSETQ. Losses at the gene ends were 5 bases for V and 5 bases for J; bases not matched to a gene: 7. CDR3 in amino acids: CASSAGRAQDTQYF. In DNA form, the CDR3 reads TGCGCCAGCAGTGCCGGGAGGGCCCAAGATACGCAGTATTTT.

With regard to this clone: Different DNA sequences within this sample yield the same CDR3. The chain employs TRBV7-2 and TRBJ2-3; D call uncertain. CDR1 and CDR2 from the germline V gene are SGHTA and FQGNSA. The CDR3 sequence is 13 residues long. Deletions cut 5 bases from V and 0 bases from J, with 6 bases between. CDR3 sequence reads: CASSPGSTDTQYF. The CDR3 DNA sequence: TGTGCCAGCAGCCCCGGTAGCACAGATACGCAGTATTTT.

This rearrangement joins TRBV2 to TRBJ2-5; D possibly corresponds to TRBD2 (5 bases). The J call could be wrong; TRBJ2-7 is a better fit for the DNA end. The CDR3 sequence is 15 residues long. The germline V gene has CDR1 SNHLY and CDR2 FYNNEI. In DNA, the CDR3 is TGTGCCAGCAGTGAAGCGCTTACTAGGAGGTACGAGCAGTACTTC. It is translated as CASSEALTRRYEQYF.

The rearrangement uses TRBV6-1 and TRBJ1-3; no reliable D call. The CDR3 is 16 residues long. Per the germline V gene, CDR1 is MNHNS and CDR2 is SASEGT. Trimming removed 4 bases at V and 4 bases at J, with 17 bases between. The DNA of the CDR3 is TGTGCCAGCAGTGTAACTCGACTCCCCCTGGGAAACACCATATATTTT. Its translation: CASSVTRLPLGNTIYF.

Points on this clone: The same CDR3 also results from other DNA sequences found in this sample. This rearrangement joins TRBV7-9 to TRBJ2-2; TRBD1 might be the D (5 bases). The germline CDR1 and CDR2 sequences are SEHNR and FQNEAQ (reference sequence). V dropped 2 bases and J dropped 4 bases, with 5 bases sitting between them. The CDR3 sequence is 13 residues long. The CDR3 region has the DNA TGTGCCAGCAGCTTAACAGGCACCGGGGAGCTGTTTTTT. This translates into CASSLTGTGELFF.

This chain joins TRBV28 and TRBJ2-7; 9 bases agree with TRBD1. Per germline, CDR1 MDHEN and CDR2 SYDVKM. V lost 2 bases to trimming and J lost 5 bases; unmatched junction nucleotides: 7. The CDR3 spans 15 residues. This chain's CDR3 is CASSLERDRDDEQYF. The CDR3 nucleotides are TGTGCCAGCAGTTTAGAGCGGGACAGGGACGACGAGCAGTACTTC.

This clone was seen a single time. This chain uses TRBV11-1 with TRBJ2-1; 10 nucleotides match TRBD2. V was pared by 4 bases and J by 4 bases, with 4 bases of the junction left unmatched. This CDR3 is 15 amino acids long. Looked up from germline, CDR1 is SGHAT and CDR2 is FQDESV (reference sequence). Here the CDR3 DNA reads TGTGCCAGCAGCTGGGGACTAGCGAATTACAATGAGCAGTTCTTC. Protein product: CASSWGLANYNEQFF.

This clone was seen a few times. The chain has TRBV28 and TRBJ1-1; D perhaps matches TRBD1 (6 bases). This CDR3 has 13 amino acids. From germline, CDR1 is MDHEN and CDR2 SYDVKM. Trimming took 3 bases from V and 8 from J, leaving 13 bases between them. CDR3 loop: CASSFVTGSEAFF. For the CDR3, the DNA is TGTGCCAGCAGTTTCGTCACAGGGTCGGAAGCTTTCTTT.

This sequence joins TRBV7-9 and TRBJ2-7, with D possibly being TRBD1 (5 bases). Germline V lookup: CDR1 SEHNR, CDR2 FQNEAQ (reference sequence). This CDR3 contains 12 residues. Trimming pared 5 bases from V and 6 bases from J, leaving 11 bases between. The CDR3 is CASSIQEGEQYF. The CDR3, as DNA: TGTGCCAGCAGCATACAGGAAGGCGAGCAGTACTTC.

The CDR3 region has the DNA TGTGCCAGCAAAACAGGGATGAACACTGAAGCTTTCTTT. Translation gives CASKTGMNTEAFF. This sequence joins TRBV7-9 and TRBJ1-1, with TRBD1 as a possible D gene (6 bases). The length of the CDR3 is 13 residues. Trimming cost V 7 bases and J 0 bases, with 9 bases left between them. Germline CDR1 SEHNR, CDR2 FQNEAQ (reference sequence).